The clone carrying this T cell receptor beta chain was counted many times. This entry belongs to a study of T cells after yellow fever vaccination. Making TCR cDNA involved 5'RACE template switching, which added UMIs and a universal primer site. TCRdb analysed the 5' RACE reads with MiXCR anew, one entry per CDR3 protein. The sample holds some 300,000 distinct CDR3 sequences, over 8.5% seen once. This specimen consisted of CD4+ T cells sorted from PBMCs, obtained 45 days after the yellow fever booster vaccination. The receptor's source is a man aged 18 to 29 who received the YFV17D yellow fever vaccine.

This CDR3 reads CASSRTGVQSYEQYF. CDR3 DNA: TGTGCCAGCAGTCGGACAGGGGTGCAGTCCTACGAGCAGTACTTC. The chain couples TRBV27 to TRBJ2-7; 9 nucleotides match TRBD1. The CDR3 is made up of 15 amino acids. CDR1 is MNHEY and CDR2 is SMNVEV in the germline V gene (reference sequence). V gave up 5 bases and J gave up 1 base; unmatched junction bases: 6.